Listed below are T cell receptor beta chains from one sample, sequenced in a study of blood T cells in healthy people across ages. TCRdb fed the 5' RACE reads into MiXCR, producing one record per CDR3 protein. The sample has approximately 1,700,000 distinct CDR3 sequences; more than 35% are singletons. The sequencing input was blood. These receptor sequences come from a human donor in good health. The CDR3 runs from the conserved cysteine through the conserved F or W. D genes are given only for firm matches. Size tells how often a clone was seen (once, few, many) or the class of an expanded clone, and some rows leave it out.

d_call	clone_size	v_call	j_call	cdr3_nt	cdr3_aa
.	few	TRBV5-4	TRBJ1-2	TGTGCCAGCAGCAGTTGGGGGGACTTGGGCGGCTACACCTTC	CASSSWGDLGGYTF
.	few	TRBV7-3	TRBJ1-6	TGTGCCAGCAGCTTAAGCGGCGGTTTGGGTTCACCCCTCCACTTT	CASSLSGGLGSPLHF
.	.	TRBV6-5	TRBJ1-1	TGTGCCAGCAGATGGGGTGGCGAAACTTTCTTT	CASRWGGETFF
.	.	TRBV28	TRBJ2-1	TGTGCCAGCAGTTCAACAGGGGGGGGGTACAATGAGCAGTTCTTC	CASSSTGGGYNEQFF
.	few	TRBV6-5	TRBJ1-1	TGTGCCAGCAGTTACCGAGGGGTGACCACTGAAGCTTTCTTT	CASSYRGVTTEAFF
TRBD1	few	TRBV10-3	TRBJ1-4	TGTGCCATCAGCCAAGACAGGGTCGGTGATGAAAAACTGTTTTTT	CAISQDRVGDEKLFF
TRBD1	.	TRBV27	TRBJ1-1	TGTGCCAGCACCGCACTCCTTAGGGACAGGAACACTGAAGCTTTCTTT	CASTALLRDRNTEAFF
TRBD1	few	TRBV20-1	TRBJ1-1	TGCAGAGCCGATGGGACAGCGAACACTGAAGCTTTCTTT	CRADGTANTEAFF
TRBD1	.	TRBV6-6	TRBJ2-4	TGTGCCAGCAGTTCACCGGGACAGGGTTGGAACATTCAGTACTTC	CASSSPGQGWNIQYF
.	few	TRBV7-9	TRBJ2-6	TGTGCCAGCACAACACCAGGACCCGGGGCCAACGTCCTGACTTTC	CASTTPGPGANVLTF
.	few	TRBV7-3	TRBJ2-1	TGTGCCAGCAGCTTAGGTCTGGTCTCCTTTTACAATGAGCAGTTCTTC	CASSLGLVSFYNEQFF
.	few	TRBV19	TRBJ2-1	TGTGCCAGTAAAAGCTGGGGGACGGCGTCCCCCCATGAGCAGTTCTTC	CASKSWGTASPHEQFF
TRBD1	many	TRBV12-3/TRBV12-4	TRBJ2-5	TGTGCCAGCAGTTTAAGGGGACAGGGAGGGACCCAGTACTTC	CASSLRGQGGTQYF
.	.	TRBV7-3	TRBJ2-6	TGTGCCAGCAGCAGGGGGACTACCGCCAGCTCTGGGGCCAACGTCCTGACTTTC	CASSRGTTASSGANVLTF
TRBD1	.	TRBV28	TRBJ2-7	TGTGCCAGTGAAGGGGACAGCTTGACCCACGAGCAGTACTTC	CASEGDSLTHEQYF
TRBD1	.	TRBV7-2	TRBJ1-2	TGTGCCAGCAGCACCCGGGGACAGGGGGACTATGGCTACACCTTC	CASSTRGQGDYGYTF
.	few	TRBV7-2	TRBJ2-6	TGTGCCAGCAGTCAAGACATAACCGGGGCCAACGTCCTGACTTTC	CASSQDITGANVLTF
TRBD2	few	TRBV5-1	TRBJ2-5	TGCGCCAGCAGCTTGGCACTAGCGGGGTGGCAAGAGACCCAGTACTTC	CASSLALAGWQETQYF
TRBD1	few	TRBV5-1	TRBJ2-1	TGCGCCAGCAGCAACCCGGGACAGGGGGCAATTGATGAGCAGTTCTTC	CASSNPGQGAIDEQFF
.	few	TRBV6-5	TRBJ2-5	TGTGCCAGCAGTTATATTGGGGAGACCCAGTACTTC	CASSYIGETQYF
.	.	TRBV7-7	TRBJ2-2	TGTGCCAGCAGATTACTTGTGAACACCGGGGGGCTGTTTTTT	CASRLLVNTGGLFF
TRBD2	.	TRBV7-2	TRBJ2-3	TGTGCCAGCAGCTTAGGGTGGGGACTAGCCGGGGTCACAGATACGCAGTATTTT	CASSLGWGLAGVTDTQYF
.	few	TRBV5-6	TRBJ2-1	TGTGCCAGCAGCTCCCTGTGGGGGGGGGCATTGAATGAGCAGTTCTTC	CASSSLWGGALNEQFF
.	few	TRBV12-3/TRBV12-4	TRBJ2-4	TGTGCCACCCATCCGGTGGAGGGCTTAGCCAAAAACATTCAGTACTTC	CATHPVEGLAKNIQYF
TRBD2	.	TRBV10-3	TRBJ2-2	TGTGCCATCAGTGAAATCGGGCGTCGGACTAGCGGGGTCTCCGGGGAGTGGTTTTTT	CAISEIGRRTSGVSGEWFF
.	few	TRBV28	TRBJ2-3	TGTGCCAGCAGTTTAGGGCGCCTAGCGAACACAGATACGCAGTATTTT	CASSLGRLANTDTQYF
TRBD2	few	TRBV7-9	TRBJ2-7	TGTGCCAGCAGCTTCGCGGGAGTCTACGAGCAGTACTTC	CASSFAGVYEQYF